The rows below give T cell receptor beta chains drawn from one sample of a study of shared clonotypes between healthy human individuals. Libraries were prepared by immunoSEQ multiplex PCR; TCRdb keeps only in-frame clonotypes and omits some of them. The table includes roughly 1 million clones, about 80% detected once. The material sequenced was memory CD4+ T cells sorted from blood. These receptors came from a man aged 18-30 years in good health. Each CDR3 is given with its conserved first and last residue. A D gene is named only where the DNA matches it firmly. The size of a clone is reported for some rows only, either as once, few or many, or as a class for expanded clones.

J | size | V | D | CDR3 | DNA
TRBJ2-5 | NA | TRBV29-1 | NA | CSVVGTQETQYF | TGCAGCGTTGTAGGAACACAAGAGACCCAGTACTTC
TRBJ1-2 | NA | TRBV28 | NA | CASSLIGWDYTF | TGTGCCAGCAGTTTAATCGGGTGGGACTACACCTTC
TRBJ2-7 | once | TRBV28 | NA | CASSSLSRVSQYF | TGTGCCAGCAGTTCACTCTCCCGTGTCAGCCAATACTTC
TRBJ1-5 | NA | TRBV28 | NA | CASSFHNSIVYSNQPQHF | TGTGCCAGCAGTTTCCATAACTCGATTGTTTATAGCAATCAGCCCCAGCATTTT
TRBJ2-4 | once | TRBV21-1 | NA | CASTPLRQGHGIQYF | TGTGCCAGCACCCCACTGAGACAGGGGCATGGCATTCAGTACTTC
TRBJ2-7 | NA | TRBV19 | NA | CASSIGRGDEQYF | TGTGCCAGTAGTATTGGACGAGGGGACGAGCAGTACTTC
TRBJ1-1 | once | TRBV18 | NA | CASSRFDGDTEAFF | TGTGCCAGCTCACGGTTTGACGGGGACACTGAAGCTTTCTTT
TRBJ2-2 | NA | TRBV4-1 | NA | CASSHRGGANTGELFF | TGCGCCAGCAGCCATCGGGGAGGAGCGAACACCGGGGAGCTGTTTTTT
TRBJ2-3 | NA | TRBV2 | NA | CATGGRLNTDTQYF | TGTGCCACCGGGGGCAGGCTAAACACAGATACGCAGTATTTT
TRBJ1-5 | NA | TRBV30 | NA | CAWSRDRNQPQHF | TGTGCCTGGAGTCGGGACCGAAATCAGCCCCAGCATTTT
TRBJ2-7 | NA | TRBV27 | TRBD2 | CASSPQLAGGYEQYF | TGTGCCAGCAGCCCTCAACTAGCGGGAGGCTACGAGCAGTACTTC
TRBJ1-5 | NA | TRBV6-5 | NA | CASSPRPGRPQHF | TGTGCCAGCAGCCCTAGACCGGGGAGGCCCCAGCATTTT
TRBJ2-4 | NA | TRBV5-4 | TRBD1 | CASSSDRGIQYF | TGTGCCAGCAGCTCAGACAGGGGCATTCAGTACTTC
TRBJ1-5 | once | TRBV5-1 | TRBD1 | CASSPGTADQPQHF | TGCGCCAGCAGCCCGGGGACAGCCGATCAGCCCCAGCATTTT
TRBJ1-2 | NA | TRBV13 | NA | CASSERHGGAYGYTF | TGTGCCAGCAGCGAACGACATGGGGGCGCTTATGGCTACACCTTC
TRBJ2-1 | NA | TRBV6-5 | TRBD1 | CASSYRDRDNEQFF | TGTGCCAGCAGTTACAGGGACAGAGACAATGAGCAGTTCTTC
TRBJ1-1 | NA | TRBV18 | NA | CASSPPLSGATEAFF | TGTGCCAGCTCACCCCCTCTCTCGGGGGCCACTGAAGCTTTCTTT
TRBJ2-2 | NA | TRBV7-6 | NA | CASSQYTGELFF | TGTGCCAGCAGCCAATACACCGGGGAGCTGTTTTTT
TRBJ1-2 | NA | TRBV6-5 | NA | CASSSPGLTLRGYTF | TGTGCCAGCAGTTCCCCCGGACTCACCCTCCGGGGCTACACCTTC